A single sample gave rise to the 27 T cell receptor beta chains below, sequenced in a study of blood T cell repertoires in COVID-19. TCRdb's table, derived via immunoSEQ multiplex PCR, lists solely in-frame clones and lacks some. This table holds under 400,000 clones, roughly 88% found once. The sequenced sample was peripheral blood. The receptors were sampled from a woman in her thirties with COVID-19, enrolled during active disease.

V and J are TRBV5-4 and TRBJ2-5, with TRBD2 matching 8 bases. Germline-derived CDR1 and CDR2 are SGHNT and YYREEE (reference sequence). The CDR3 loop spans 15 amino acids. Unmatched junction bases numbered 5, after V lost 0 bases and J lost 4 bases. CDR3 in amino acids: CASSLGLASTETQYF. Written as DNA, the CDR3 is TGTGCCAGCAGCTTGGGACTAGCGTCAACAGAGACCCAGTACTTC.

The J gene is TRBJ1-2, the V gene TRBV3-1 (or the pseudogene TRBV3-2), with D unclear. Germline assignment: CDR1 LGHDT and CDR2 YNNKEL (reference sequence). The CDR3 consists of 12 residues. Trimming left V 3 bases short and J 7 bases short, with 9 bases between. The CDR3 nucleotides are TGTGCCAGCAGCCAGGGCCTGGCTGGCTACACCTTC. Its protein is CASSQGLAGYTF.

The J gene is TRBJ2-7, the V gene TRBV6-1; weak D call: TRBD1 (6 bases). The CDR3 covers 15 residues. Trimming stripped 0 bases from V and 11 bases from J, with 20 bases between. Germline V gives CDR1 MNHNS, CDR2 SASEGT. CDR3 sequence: CASSEAQRSRGWKYV. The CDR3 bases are TGTGCCAGCAGTGAAGCTCAAAGATCCAGGGGTTGGAAGTACGTC.

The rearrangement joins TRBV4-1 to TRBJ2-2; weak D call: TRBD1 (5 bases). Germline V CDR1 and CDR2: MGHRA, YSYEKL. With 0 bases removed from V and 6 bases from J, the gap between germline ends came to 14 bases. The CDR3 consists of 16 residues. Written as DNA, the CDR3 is TGCGCCAGCAGCCAAGATCCCGCAGGGAAGGCCGGGGAGCTGTTTTTT. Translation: CASSQDPAGKAGELFF.

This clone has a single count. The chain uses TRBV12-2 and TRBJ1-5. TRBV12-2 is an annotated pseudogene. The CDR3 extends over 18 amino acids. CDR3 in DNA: TGTGCAAGGGGGGGATCCCTCCTCGAAGTATATAGCAATCAGCCCCAGCATTTT. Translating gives CARGGSLLEVYSNQPQHF.

CDR3 residues: CASSLQGGTEAFF. Written as DNA, the CDR3 is TGTGCCAGTAGTTTACAGGGGGGCACTGAAGCTTTCTTT. The chain combines TRBV19 with TRBJ1-1; 8 bases fit TRBD1. The CDR3 contains 13 residues. The junction had 3 bases not matched to a gene; V was cut back by 5 bases and J by 4 bases. Germline-derived CDR1 and CDR2 are LNHDA and SQIVND (reference sequence).

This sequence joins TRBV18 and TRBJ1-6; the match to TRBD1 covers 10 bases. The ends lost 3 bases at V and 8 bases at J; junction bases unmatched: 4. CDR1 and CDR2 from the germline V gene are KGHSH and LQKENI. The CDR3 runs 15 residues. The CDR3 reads CASSPGTGAHSPLHF. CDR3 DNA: TGTGCCAGCTCACCTGGGACAGGGGCCCATTCACCCCTCCACTTT.

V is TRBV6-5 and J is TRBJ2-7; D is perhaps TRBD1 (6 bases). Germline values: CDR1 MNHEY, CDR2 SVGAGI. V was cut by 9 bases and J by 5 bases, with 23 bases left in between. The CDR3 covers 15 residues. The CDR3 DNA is TGTGCCAGGGGCACTCCCGGGACAAACACCCACGAGCAGTACTTC. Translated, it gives CARGTPGTNTHEQYF.

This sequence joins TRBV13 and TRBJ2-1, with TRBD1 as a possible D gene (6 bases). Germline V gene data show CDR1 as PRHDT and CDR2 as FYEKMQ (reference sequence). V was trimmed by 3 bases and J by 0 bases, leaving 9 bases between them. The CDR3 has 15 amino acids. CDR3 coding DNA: TGTGCCAGCAGCTTCGACAGGAGCTCCTACAATGAGCAGTTCTTC. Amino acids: CASSFDRSSYNEQFF.

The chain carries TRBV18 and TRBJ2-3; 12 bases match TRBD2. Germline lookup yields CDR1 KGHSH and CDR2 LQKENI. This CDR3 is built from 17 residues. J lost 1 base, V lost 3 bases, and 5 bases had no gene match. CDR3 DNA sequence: TGTGCCAGCTCACCCAGGCTAGCGGGGGGGCGCACAGATACGCAGTATTTT. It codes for CASSPRLAGGRTDTQYF.

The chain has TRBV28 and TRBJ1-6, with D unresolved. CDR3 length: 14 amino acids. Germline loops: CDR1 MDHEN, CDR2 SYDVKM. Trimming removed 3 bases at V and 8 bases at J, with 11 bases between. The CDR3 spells CASSLAEIYSPLHF. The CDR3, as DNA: TGTGCCAGCAGTTTGGCGGAGATTTATTCACCCCTCCACTTT. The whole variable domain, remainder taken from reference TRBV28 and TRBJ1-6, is DVKVTQSSRYLVKRTGEKVFLECVQDMDHENMFWYRQDPGLGLRLIYFSYDVKMKEKGDIPEGYSVSREKKERFSLILESASTNQTSMYLCASSLAEIYSPLHFGNGTRLTVT.

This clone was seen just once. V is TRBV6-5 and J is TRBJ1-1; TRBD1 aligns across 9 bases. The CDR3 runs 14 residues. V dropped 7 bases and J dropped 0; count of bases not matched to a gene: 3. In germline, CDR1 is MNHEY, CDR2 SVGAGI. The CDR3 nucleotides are TGTGCCAGCAAGACAGGGGGGTTGAACACTGAAGCTTTCTTT. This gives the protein CASKTGGLNTEAFF.

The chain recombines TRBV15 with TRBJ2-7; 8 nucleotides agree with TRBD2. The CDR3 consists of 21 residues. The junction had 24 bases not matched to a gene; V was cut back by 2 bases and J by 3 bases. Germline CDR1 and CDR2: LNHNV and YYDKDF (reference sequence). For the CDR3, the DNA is TGTGCCACCAGCAGACCCCTCGTTGGAGTAGCGGGGTCCCGTCTCCACTACGAGCAGTACTTC. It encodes CATSRPLVGVAGSRLHYEQYF.

DNA of the CDR3: TGTGCCAGCAGTTTACCCTCAAGACTAGCGGGGGGAACAGATACGCAGTATTTT. Amino acid sequence: CASSLPSRLAGGTDTQYF. This rearrangement joins TRBV27 to TRBJ2-3; 13 bases map to TRBD2. Germline V gene lookup returns CDR1 MNHEY and CDR2 SMNVEV (reference sequence). The CDR3 totals 18 residues. V dropped 2 bases and J dropped 3; count of bases not matched to a gene: 8.

CDR3 loop: CASSRDSFLVYEQYF. The DNA of the CDR3 is TGTGCCAGCAGCAGGGACTCCTTCCTGGTCTACGAGCAGTACTTC. The V call is TRBV11-3, the J call TRBJ2-7, with a possible D match to TRBD2 (6 bases). CDR3 length: 15 residues. V dropped 5 bases and J dropped 3 bases, with 17 bases sitting between them. Looked up from germline, CDR1 is SGHNT and CDR2 is YENEEA. The variable domain in full, with the rest retrieved from reference TRBV11-3 and TRBJ2-7, is EAGVVQSPRYKIIEKKQPVAFWCNPISGHNTLYWYLQNLGQGPELLIRYENEEAVDDSQLPKDRFSAERLKGVDSTLKIQPAELGDSAVYLCASSRDSFLVYEQYFGPGTRLTVT.

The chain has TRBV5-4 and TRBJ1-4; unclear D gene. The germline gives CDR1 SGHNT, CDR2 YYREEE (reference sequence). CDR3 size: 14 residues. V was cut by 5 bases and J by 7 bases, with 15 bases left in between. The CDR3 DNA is TGTGCCAGCAGTCACCGGGGTGAAAGTGAAAAACTGTTTTTT. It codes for CASSHRGESEKLFF.

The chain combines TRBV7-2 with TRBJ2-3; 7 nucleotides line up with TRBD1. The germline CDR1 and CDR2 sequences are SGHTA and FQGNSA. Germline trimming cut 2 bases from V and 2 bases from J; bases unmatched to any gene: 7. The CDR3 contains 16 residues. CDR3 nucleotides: TGTGCCAGCAGCTTAAGGGGTGGGACAGTCACAGATACGCAGTATTTT. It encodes CASSLRGGTVTDTQYF.

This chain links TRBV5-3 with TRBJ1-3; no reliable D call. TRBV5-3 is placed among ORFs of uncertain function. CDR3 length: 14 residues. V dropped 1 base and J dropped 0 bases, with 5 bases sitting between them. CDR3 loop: CARSLTSSGNTIYF. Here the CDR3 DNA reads TGTGCCAGAAGCTTGACGAGCTCTGGAAACACCATATATTTT.

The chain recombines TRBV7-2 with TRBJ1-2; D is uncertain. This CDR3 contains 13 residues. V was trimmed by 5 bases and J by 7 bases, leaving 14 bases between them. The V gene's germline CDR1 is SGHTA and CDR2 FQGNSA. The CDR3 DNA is TGTGCCAGCAGCACGGAGCGGCTAACTGGCTACACCTTC. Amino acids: CASSTERLTGYTF.

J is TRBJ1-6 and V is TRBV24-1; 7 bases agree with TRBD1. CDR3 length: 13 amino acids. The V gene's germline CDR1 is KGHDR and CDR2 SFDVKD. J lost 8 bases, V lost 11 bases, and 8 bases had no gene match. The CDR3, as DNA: TGTGCCAGCGCCCGGGACAGCTATTCACCCCTCCACTTT. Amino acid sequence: CASARDSYSPLHF.

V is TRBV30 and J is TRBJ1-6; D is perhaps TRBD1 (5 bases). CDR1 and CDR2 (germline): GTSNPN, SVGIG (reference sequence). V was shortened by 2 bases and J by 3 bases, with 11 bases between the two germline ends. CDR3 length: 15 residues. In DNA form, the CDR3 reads TGTGCCTGGAGTCCAGGGTGGGGCTATAATTCACCCCTCCACTTT. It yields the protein CAWSPGWGYNSPLHF.

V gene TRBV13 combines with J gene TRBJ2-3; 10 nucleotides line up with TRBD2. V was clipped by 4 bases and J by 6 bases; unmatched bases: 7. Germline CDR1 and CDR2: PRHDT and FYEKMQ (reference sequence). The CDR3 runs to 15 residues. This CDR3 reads CASSSRTSGHDTQYF. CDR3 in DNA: TGTGCCAGCAGCTCCCGGACTAGCGGACATGATACGCAGTATTTT.

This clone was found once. The CDR3 loop reads CASSSRGSEAFF. The CDR3 region has the DNA TGCGCCAGCAGTTCCAGGGGGAGTGAAGCTTTCTTT. The chain joins TRBV5-1 to TRBJ1-1, with 7 bases identical to TRBD1. Trimming removed 5 bases from V and 7 bases from J; junction bases left unmatched: 5. CDR3 length: 12 residues. Per the germline V gene, CDR1 is SGHRS and CDR2 is YFSETQ.

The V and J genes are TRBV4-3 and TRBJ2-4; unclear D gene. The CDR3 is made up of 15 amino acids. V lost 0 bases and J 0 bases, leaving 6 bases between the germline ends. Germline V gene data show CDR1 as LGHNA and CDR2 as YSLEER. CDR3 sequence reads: CASSQDAVAKNIQYF. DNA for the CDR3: TGCGCCAGCAGCCAAGATGCGGTAGCCAAAAACATTCAGTACTTC.

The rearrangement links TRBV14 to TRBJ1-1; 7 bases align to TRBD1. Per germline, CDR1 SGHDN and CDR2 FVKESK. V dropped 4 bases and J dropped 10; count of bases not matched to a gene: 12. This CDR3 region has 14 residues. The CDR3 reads CASSRWDSPSVAFF. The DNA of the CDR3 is TGTGCCAGCAGCCGCTGGGACAGCCCCTCTGTAGCTTTCTTT.

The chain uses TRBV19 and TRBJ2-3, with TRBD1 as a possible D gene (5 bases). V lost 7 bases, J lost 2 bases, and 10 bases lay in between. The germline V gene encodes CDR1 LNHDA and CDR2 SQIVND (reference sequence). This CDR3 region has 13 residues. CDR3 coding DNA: TGTGCCAGTACCATGGGGCACACAGATACGCAGTATTTT. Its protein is CASTMGHTDTQYF.

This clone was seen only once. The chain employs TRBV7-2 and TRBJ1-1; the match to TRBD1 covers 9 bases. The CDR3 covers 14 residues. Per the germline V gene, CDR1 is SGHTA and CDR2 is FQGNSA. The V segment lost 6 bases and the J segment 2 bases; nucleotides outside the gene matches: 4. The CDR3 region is CASSLTGGNTEAFF. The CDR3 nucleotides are TGTGCCAGCAGTTTGACAGGGGGAAACACTGAAGCTTTCTTT.